Here is one T cell receptor beta chain with its context. The sample comes from a study of blood T cell repertoires in COVID-19. In the study overall: Material from acute and convalescent COVID-19 was sourced from the United States, Italy and Spain.

The method was immunoSEQ multiplex PCR; TCRdb's version includes in-frame clones alone and lacks a portion of them. The sample holds 390,000 or so clones, around nine tenths seen once. Participant ages covered roughly 18 to 89 years across 24 US areas. This CDR3 is 14 amino acids long. CDR1 is SGHTA, CDR2 FQGNSA, per germline. V shed 6 bases and J shed 3 bases, with 14 bases lying between them. Material: PBMCs or T cells enriched from blood (not recorded which). The source is a woman in her forties or fifties who had recovered from COVID-19. The J gene is TRBJ1-1, the V gene TRBV7-2; unclear D gene. CDR3 sequence: CASRRIGVYTEAFF. The CDR3, as DNA: TGTGCCAGCAGACGGATCGGGGTGTACACTGAAGCTTTCTTT.